This TCR beta chain derives from a study of OX40 agonist ivuxolimab in advanced cancers. General study points: The authors did not determine the antigen specificity of the expanded peripheral T cells. Among patients with partial responses at 0.1-3.0 mg/kg, clonal expansion was among the lowest.

Germline CDR1 is MDHEN and CDR2 is SYDVKM. The V and J ends lost 5 bases and 3 bases respectively, with 14 bases between them. CDR3 size: 15 residues. Some clones are missing from TCRdb's copy, which holds only in-frame ones; the method was immunoSEQ multiplex PCR. The table records fewer than 70,000 clones, around 93% of them present only once. To note about this clone: Its antigen is not known.

The J gene is TRBJ2-1, the V gene TRBV28; D unresolved. Sequenced material: CD4+ or CD8+ T cells sorted from blood, taken in a trial of the OX40 agonist ivuxolimab. The TCR sequence derives from an adult with an advanced solid tumor such as melanoma, head and neck, liver or kidney cancer. In DNA, the CDR3 is TGTGCCAGCAGTCCCCGCTCGGGTCTCTACAATGAGCAGTTCTTC. The encoded protein is CASSPRSGLYNEQFF.